This entry features one T cell receptor (beta chain) sequence. This clone showed up just once. Its antigen is still unknown. Base qualities are not recorded, but no much larger clone differs from it by a single base. This sample is drawn from a study of graft-versus-host responses after intestinal transplantation (dated by TCRdb to the early 2020s). At the level of the whole study: Recipients received multivisceral, liver-intestinal, or isolated intestinal transplants. After intestinal transplantation, graft-versus-host and host-versus-graft alloreactive T cell clones in the graft, circulation and bone marrow were tracked using bulk TCR-beta CDR3 sequencing. Instead of going to the commercial service, samples from a few later patients were sequenced in-house on an Illumina MiSeq and processed with MiXCR. Every recipient was given anti-thymocyte globulin induction, followed by around three years of maintenance tacrolimus and steroids. A peak of at least 4% donor T cells among recipient peripheral blood mononuclear cells was the definition used for donor T cell macrochimerism. Alloreactive clones were identified by sequencing pre-transplant mixed lymphocyte reaction products and comparing these products with unstimulated pre-transplant donor and recipient T cells. The cohort enrolled approximately 24 intestinal transplant recipients, one of whom was a retransplant, and a few patients without pretransplant specimens were excluded.

The investigation overall reported the following: Early after transplant, peak levels of circulating GvH clones were found to be associated with declines in HvG clones. GvH clones were detected in recipient bone marrow, and some appeared earlier in ileal mucosa or blood, consistent with an intestinal mucosal origin. In patients with donor T cell macrochimerism, the allografts had high GvH to HvG T cell clonal ratios. The conclusions were limited by the relatively low number and heterogeneity of the intestinal transplant patients.

The library was prepared using the immunoSEQ multiplex PCR assay. For most patients, genomic DNA was isolated with the Qiagen DNeasy Blood and Tissue Kit and sent frozen to Adaptive Biotechnologies for TCR sequencing. High-throughput TCR-beta CDR3 sequencing of genomic DNA from most patients was performed by Adaptive Biotechnologies. In the original analysis: TCR sequencing data were retrieved from Adaptive's ImmunoSEQ software for roughly 20 patients, whereas a few other patients were processed with MiXCR and VDJtools. To correct CD4 versus CD8 sorting errors, any sequence found in both subsets at a frequency ratio below 5:1 was removed. CDR3 nucleotide sequences shared by donor and recipient were removed because the origin of these sequences could not be assigned. At least 2-fold expansion over unstimulated cells and a minimum CFSE-low frequency of 0.002% (template counts) or 0.001% (read counts) were required for clones to be classified as alloreactive. A clone was considered mappable if detected in the sequenced pre-transplant spleen, lymph node, or MLR CFSE-low populations of the donor or recipient. The cumulative frequency of alloreactive clones was calculated as a percentage of all sequences, weighted by copy number. Imported from immuneACCESS, the table was reduced by TCRdb to in-frame sequences with V and J called. These copies leave out some clones; in studies compared against another copy, an unresolved V gene accounts for under half, and the cause of the remainder is not known. Clone size and the V and J calls come from that table; the DNA yielded D and trimming. The sample includes about 25,000 clones, with approximately 78% observed a single time. The ten largest clones take up roughly 0.99% of the sample.

The CDR3, cysteine through phenylalanine, is 16 amino acids long. Here the CDR3 DNA is all that survives: 48 bases in frame from base 1. CDR1 and CDR2 are read off the germline V gene (reference sequence) as GTSNPN and SVGIG. Trimming removed 2 bases from V and 5 bases from J; the gene matches leave 11 bases unexplained. The time point label of this sample denotes: cells obtained before transplantation from donor or recipient. CD3+CD4+ and CD3+CD8+ populations were FACS-sorted from unstimulated pre-transplant donor and recipient cells taken from spleen or lymph nodes. The chain uses TRBV30 and TRBJ2-3, and 9 junction bases match TRBD2. The material was unstimulated CD8+ T cells sorted from spleen or lymph node cells, obtained before transplant. This TCR came from a human donor who was the organ donor for an intestinal transplant. This receptor has the CDR3 CAWSQQSLAGQDTQYF. In nucleotide form, the sequence is TGTGCCTGGAGTCAACAATCACTAGCGGGTCAAGATACGCAGTATTTT.